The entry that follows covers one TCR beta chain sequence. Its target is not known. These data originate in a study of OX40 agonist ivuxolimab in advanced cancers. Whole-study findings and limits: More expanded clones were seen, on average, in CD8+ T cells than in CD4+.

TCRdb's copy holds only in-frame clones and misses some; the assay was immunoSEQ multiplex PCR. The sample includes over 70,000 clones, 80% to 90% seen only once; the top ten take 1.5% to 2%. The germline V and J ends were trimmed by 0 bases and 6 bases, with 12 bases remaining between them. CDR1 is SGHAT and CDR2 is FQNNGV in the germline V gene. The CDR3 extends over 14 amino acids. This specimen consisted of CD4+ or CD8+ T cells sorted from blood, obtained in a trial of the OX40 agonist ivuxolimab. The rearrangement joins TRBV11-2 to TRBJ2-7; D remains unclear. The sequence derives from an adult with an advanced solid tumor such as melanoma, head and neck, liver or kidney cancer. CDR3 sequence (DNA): TGTGCCAGCAGCTTAGAATTGAGAGAGGTCGAGCAGTACTTC. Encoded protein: CASSLELREVEQYF.